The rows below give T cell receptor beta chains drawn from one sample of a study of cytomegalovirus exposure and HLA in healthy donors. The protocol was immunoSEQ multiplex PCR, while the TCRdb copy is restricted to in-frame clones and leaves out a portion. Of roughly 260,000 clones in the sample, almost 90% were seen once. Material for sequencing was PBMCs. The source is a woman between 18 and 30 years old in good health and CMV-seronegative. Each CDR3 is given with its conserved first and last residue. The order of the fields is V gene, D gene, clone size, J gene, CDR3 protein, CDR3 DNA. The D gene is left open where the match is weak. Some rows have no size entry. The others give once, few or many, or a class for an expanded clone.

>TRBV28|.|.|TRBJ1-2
CASSGGGVNYGYTF
TGTGCCAGCAGTGGCGGAGGGGTAAACTATGGCTACACCTTC
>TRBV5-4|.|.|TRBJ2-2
CASSLDGATGELFF
TGTGCCAGCAGCTTGGATGGGGCCACCGGGGAGCTGTTTTTT
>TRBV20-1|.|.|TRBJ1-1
CSAFGQRGAFF
TGCAGTGCCTTCGGACAGAGGGGTGCTTTCTTT
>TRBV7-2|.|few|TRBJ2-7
CASSLAEAYEQYF
TGTGCCAGCAGCTTAGCGGAGGCCTACGAGCAGTACTTC
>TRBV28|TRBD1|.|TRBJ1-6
CASRPRDRAQGTLHF
TGTGCCAGCAGGCCCCGCGACAGGGCTCAGGGAACCCTCCACTTT
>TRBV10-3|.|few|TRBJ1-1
CAISESRNTEAFF
TGTGCCATCAGTGAGTCGAGGAACACTGAAGCTTTCTTT
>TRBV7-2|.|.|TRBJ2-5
CASTFKAGQETQYF
TGTGCCAGCACCTTCAAGGCGGGGCAAGAGACCCAGTACTTC
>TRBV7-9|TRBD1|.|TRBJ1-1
CASSEQGLNTEAFF
TGTGCCAGCAGCGAACAGGGGTTGAACACTGAAGCTTTCTTT
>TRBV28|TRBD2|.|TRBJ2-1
CASSPSLAGRYNEQFF
TGTGCCAGCAGCCCATCGCTAGCGGGGAGGTACAATGAGCAGTTCTTC
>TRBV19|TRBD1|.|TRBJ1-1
CASSRGDRGGANTEAFF
TGTGCCAGTAGTAGAGGGGACAGGGGAGGCGCGAACACTGAAGCTTTCTTT
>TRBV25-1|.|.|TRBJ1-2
CASSESGGVNYGYTF
TGTGCCAGCAGTGAATCGGGGGGCGTTAACTATGGCTACACCTTC
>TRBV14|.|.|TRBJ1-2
CASSQENYGYTF
TGTGCCAGCAGCCAGGAGAACTATGGCTACACCTTC
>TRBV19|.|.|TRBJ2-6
CASSITDSSGANVLTF
TGTGCCAGTAGTATTACCGATAGCTCTGGGGCCAACGTCCTGACTTTC
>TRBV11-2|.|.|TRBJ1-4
CASSLDSVKEKLFF
TGTGCCAGCAGCTTAGACAGCGTTAAGGAAAAACTGTTTTTT
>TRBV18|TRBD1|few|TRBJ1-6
CASSPPGGQSNSPLHF
TGTGCCAGCTCACCACCGGGGGGACAGTCCAATTCACCCCTCCACTTT
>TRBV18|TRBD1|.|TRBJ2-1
CASSPGGQGRYNVEQFF
TGTGCCAGCTCACCCGGGGGACAGGGAAGATACAATGTTGAGCAGTTCTTC
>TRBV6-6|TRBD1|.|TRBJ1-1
CASSYTDRAGYTEAFF
TGTGCCAGCAGTTACACCGACAGGGCGGGGTACACTGAAGCTTTCTTT
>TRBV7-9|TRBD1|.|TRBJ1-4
CASSLGQGSRAEKLFF
TGTGCCAGCAGCTTAGGACAGGGAAGCAGGGCGGAAAAACTGTTTTTT
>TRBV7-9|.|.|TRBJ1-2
CASSLGAGRYGYTF
TGTGCCAGCAGCTTAGGGGCAGGTCGCTATGGCTACACCTTC
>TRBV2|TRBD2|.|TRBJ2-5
CASSESGLAGSRETQYF
TGTGCCAGCAGTGAATCTGGACTAGCGGGGTCGCGGGAGACCCAGTACTTC
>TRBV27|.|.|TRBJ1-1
CASSFRGNTEAFF
TGTGCCAGCAGTTTTAGGGGAAACACTGAAGCTTTCTTT
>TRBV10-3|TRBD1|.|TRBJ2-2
CAISERTGGTGELFF
TGTGCCATCAGTGAACGGACAGGGGGCACCGGGGAGCTGTTTTTT
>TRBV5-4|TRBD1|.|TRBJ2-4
CASSFRLGTVGNIQYF
TGTGCCAGCAGCTTCAGACTCGGGACAGTAGGAAACATTCAGTACTTC
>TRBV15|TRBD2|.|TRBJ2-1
CATSRGGGAYNEQFF
TGTGCCACCAGCAGAGGCGGGGGGGCCTACAATGAGCAGTTCTTC
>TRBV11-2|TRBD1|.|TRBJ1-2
CASSSPGTGGRDYTF
TGTGCCAGCAGCTCACCCGGGACAGGGGGAAGAGACTACACCTTC
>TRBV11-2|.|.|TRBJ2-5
CASSLVGVETQYF
TGTGCCAGCAGCTTAGTAGGGGTTGAGACCCAGTACTTC
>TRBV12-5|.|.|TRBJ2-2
CASGKGDTGELFF
TGTGCTAGTGGGAAGGGAGATACCGGGGAGCTGTTTTTT